This is a list of T cell receptor beta chains from one sample in a study of cytomegalovirus exposure and HLA in healthy donors. Repertoires were generated with immunoSEQ multiplex PCR, while TCRdb's copy carries only in-frame clones and drops some. In the table there are around 71,000 clones, approximately 94% of which are singletons. The sequencing sample was made of PBMCs. These receptors were obtained from a man younger than 30 in good health and CMV-seropositive. The CDR3 runs from the conserved cysteine through the conserved F or W. The order of the fields is clone size, D gene, V gene, J gene, CDR3 DNA, CDR3 protein. A D gene is named only where the DNA matches it firmly. Clone size is not always given. Where it is, it says once, few, many or a class for expanded clones.

>-|TRBD2|TRBV7-3|TRBJ2-2
TGTGCCAGCAGCTTAGCCCAGCGGGGGGGCCCCGGGGAGCTGTTTTTT
CASSLAQRGGPGELFF
>once|TRBD1|TRBV5-1|TRBJ2-4
TGCGCCAGCACCGCCGGGACAGGCCGACCCTTAGCCAAAAACATTCAGTACTTC
CASTAGTGRPLAKNIQYF
>-|-|TRBV4-1|TRBJ2-1
TGCGCCAGCAGCCTAGACGGGACTCTGAATGAGCAGTTCTTC
CASSLDGTLNEQFF
>-|-|TRBV21-1|TRBJ2-7
TGTGCCAGCAGCATATTACCCAGGGGAATCTCCTACGAGCAGTACTTC
CASSILPRGISYEQYF
>-|-|TRBV12-5|TRBJ1-3
TGTGCTACCAGGGCCCGACAGGTAGGAAACACCATATATTTT
CATRARQVGNTIYF
>-|-|TRBV28|TRBJ2-7
TGTGCCAGCAGAAGAGACCGGGATACCTTCTACGAGCAGTACTTC
CASRRDRDTFYEQYF
>-|TRBD2|TRBV6-5|TRBJ2-7
TGTGCCAGCAGTTACTGGAGGACTAGGTCTTCCTACGAGCAGTACTTC
CASSYWRTRSSYEQYF
>-|TRBD1|TRBV5-1|TRBJ2-2
TGCGCCAGCTCCGACAGGGGGTGGTCGGACACCGGGGAGCTGTTTTTT
CASSDRGWSDTGELFF
>-|-|TRBV7-9|TRBJ1-1
TGTGCCAGCAGCTCCTCCGGGAACACTGAAGCTTTCTTT
CASSSSGNTEAFF
>-|-|TRBV6-5|TRBJ1-2
TGTGCCAGCCCATTTGACACATCAGCTAACTATGGCTACACCTTC
CASPFDTSANYGYTF
>-|TRBD2|TRBV5-4|TRBJ2-7
TGTGCCAGCAGCTTGGGTCGGGAGGGCCCCTCCGAGCAGTACTTC
CASSLGREGPSEQYF
>-|-|TRBV11-2|TRBJ1-4
TGTGCCAGCAGCTTACAGATACCCGAAAAACTGTTTTTT
CASSLQIPEKLFF
>-|TRBD1|TRBV5-1|TRBJ2-1
TGCGCCAGCAGCTTCCTGGGTGGGACAGATTTCTCCTACAATGAGCAGTTCTTC
CASSFLGGTDFSYNEQFF
>-|TRBD1|TRBV7-7|TRBJ2-2
TGTGCTAGCAGCTTAGGACAGGGCATCGGGGAGCTGTTTTTT
CASSLGQGIGELFF
>-|-|TRBV2|TRBJ2-7
TGTGCCAGCAGTGAGGGCGGGTCTACCTACGAGCAGTACTTC
CASSEGGSTYEQYF
>-|TRBD1|TRBV6-5|TRBJ1-2
TGTGCCAGCAGTCGGACAGGGAACTATGGCTACACCTTC
CASSRTGNYGYTF
>few|TRBD2|TRBV6-5|TRBJ2-1
TGTGCCAGCAGGCCGCTAGCGGGAGTTGGGAATGAGCAGTTCTTC
CASRPLAGVGNEQFF
>-|-|TRBV28|TRBJ2-1
TGTGCCAGCAGTTTAGTGTCGGGGTACAATGAGCAGTTCTTC
CASSLVSGYNEQFF
>-|TRBD1|TRBV5-1|TRBJ2-1
TGCGCCAGCAGCTTGGGACAGGGGCCCGGTGAGCAGTTCTTC
CASSLGQGPGEQFF
>-|TRBD1|TRBV25-1|TRBJ1-2
TGTGCCAGCAGTGAGTACGGACAGGGGGCGTATGGCTACACCTTC
CASSEYGQGAYGYTF
>-|TRBD1|TRBV2|TRBJ1-4
TGTGCCAGCAGTGAATTTGGGACAGGCGAAAAACTGTTTTTT
CASSEFGTGEKLFF
>-|TRBD1|TRBV11-2|TRBJ1-1
TGTGCCAGCAGCTTAGGACAGGGGAACACTGAAGCTTTCTTT
CASSLGQGNTEAFF
>-|-|TRBV9|TRBJ2-7
TGTGCCAGCAGCGGGAGAGGTTCCGAGCAGTACTTC
CASSGRGSEQYF
>-|-|TRBV5-1|TRBJ2-5
TGCGCCAGCAGCTTGTTTGGGCCGGGGGAGACCCAGTACTTC
CASSLFGPGETQYF
>-|-|TRBV11-3|TRBJ2-7
TGTGCCAGCAGCGCCTCCGGGATTACCTACGAGCAGTACTTC
CASSASGITYEQYF
>-|-|TRBV5-8|TRBJ1-3
TGTGCCAGCAGCTTATACTCTGCGAGAGGAAACACCATATATTTT
CASSLYSARGNTIYF